This TCR beta chain was sequenced during a study of CD8 T cells in Susac syndrome. Overall study context: Patients with Susac syndrome were, at the time of blood collection, therapy-naive, maintained on corticosteroids, or maintained on intravenous immunoglobulin alone.

This clonotype came up once. RNA in amounts of about 0.5 to 1 ug was reverse transcribed with random hexamers. Using its own MiXCR run on the immunoSEQ multiplex PCR reads, TCRdb lists one record per CDR3 protein. Counted here are around 85,000 distinct CDR3 sequences, roughly 94% occurring once; the ten biggest clones make up under 0.5%. Germline CDR1 LGHNA, CDR2 YNFKEQ. This CDR3 comprises 15 residues. Trimming at V came to 3 bases and at J to 3 bases, leaving 3 bases not matched to a gene. The rearrangement links TRBV4-2 to TRBJ2-7; TRBD2 agrees at 12 bases. Sequencing used CD8+ T cells from PBMCs. This TCR derives from a human donor with Susac syndrome. The CDR3 DNA follows: TGTGCCAGCAGCCACGAGACTAGCGGGAGCTACGAGCAGTACTTC. The encoded protein is CASSHETSGSYEQYF.